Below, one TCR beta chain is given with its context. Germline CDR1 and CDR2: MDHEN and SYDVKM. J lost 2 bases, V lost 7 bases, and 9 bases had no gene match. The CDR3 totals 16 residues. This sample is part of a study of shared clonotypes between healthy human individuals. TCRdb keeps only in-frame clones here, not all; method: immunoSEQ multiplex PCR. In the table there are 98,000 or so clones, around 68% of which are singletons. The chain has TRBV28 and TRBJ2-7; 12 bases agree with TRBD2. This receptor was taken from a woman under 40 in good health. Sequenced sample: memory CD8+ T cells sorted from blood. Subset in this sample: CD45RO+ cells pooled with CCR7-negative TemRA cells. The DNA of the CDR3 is TGTGCCAGCACCACAAGCGGACTAGCGGGACCCTACGAGCAGTACTTC. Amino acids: CASTTSGLAGPYEQYF.